The clone carrying this T cell receptor (beta chain) showed up just a few times. This sample is drawn from a study of T-cell reconstitution after alpha-beta-depleted transplantation in children. As it was prepared, the TCRbeta library received unique molecular identifiers. TCRdb ran MiXCR on the PCR reads and lists one entry per CDR3 protein. The sample records about 610,000 distinct CDR3 sequences, about 10% being singletons. V shed 1 base and J shed 7 bases, with 17 bases lying between them. This CDR3 has 17 residues. The germline V gene has CDR1 SGHVS and CDR2 FQNEAQ. V and J are TRBV7-8 and TRBJ1-6; tentatively, D is TRBD1 (5 bases). The sequencing here drew on PBMCs from the stem cell graft donor, taken from the stem cell graft. The source is a human donor who donated a stem cell graft to a child with acute myeloid leukemia. The CDR3, as DNA: TGTGCCAGCAGCTTAGTTGTGTTCGGGACGACCAATTCACCCCTCCACTTT. This codes for CASSLVVFGTTNSPLHF.